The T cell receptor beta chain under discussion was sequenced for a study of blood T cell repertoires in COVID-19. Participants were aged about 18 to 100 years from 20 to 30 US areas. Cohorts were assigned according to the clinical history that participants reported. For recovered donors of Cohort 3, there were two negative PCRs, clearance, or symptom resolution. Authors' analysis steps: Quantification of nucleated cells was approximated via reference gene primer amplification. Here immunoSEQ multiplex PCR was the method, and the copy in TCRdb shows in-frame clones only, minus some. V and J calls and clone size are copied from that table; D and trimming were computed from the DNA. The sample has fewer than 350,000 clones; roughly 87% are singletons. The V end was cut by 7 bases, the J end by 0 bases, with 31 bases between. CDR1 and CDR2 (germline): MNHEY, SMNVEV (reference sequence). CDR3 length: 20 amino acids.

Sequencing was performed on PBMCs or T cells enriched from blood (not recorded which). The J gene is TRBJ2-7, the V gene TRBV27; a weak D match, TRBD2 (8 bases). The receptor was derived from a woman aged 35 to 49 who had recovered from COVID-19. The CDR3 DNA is TGTGCCAGCAAAAAAAAGGGACAGCCTAGGACTAGCCTAATCTCCTACGAGCAGTACTTC. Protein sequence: CASKKKGQPRTSLISYEQYF.